Listed below are T cell receptor beta chains from one sample, sequenced in a study of T-cell memory formation after mild COVID-19. TCRdb redid the calling of the 5' RACE reads with MiXCR, one entry per CDR3 protein. Of 150,000 or so distinct CDR3 sequences in the sample, around 30% were seen once. The sample was PBMCs or a T cell subset sorted from them (not recorded which). These receptors all come from an adult woman who had mild COVID-19 (a few samples of this study predate the infection). Cell type and time point are not known. Each CDR3 is given with its conserved first and last residue. Each record gives: J gene, V gene, D gene, clone size, CDR3 DNA, CDR3 protein. The D gene is left open where the match is weak. Not every row has a clone size; where given, it reads once, few, many or a size class.

j_call: TRBJ2-3
v_call: TRBV4-2
d_call: -
clone_size: -
cdr3_nt: TGTGCCAGCAGCCAACTTTCGCAGGAGACAGATACGCAGTATTTT
cdr3_aa: CASSQLSQETDTQYF

j_call: TRBJ1-2
v_call: TRBV19
d_call: -
clone_size: -
cdr3_nt: TGTGCCAGTAGTATAGACCCGGACAACTATGGCTACACCTTC
cdr3_aa: CASSIDPDNYGYTF

j_call: TRBJ2-5
v_call: TRBV3-1
d_call: -
clone_size: few
cdr3_nt: TGTGCCAGCAGCCAAGGGAAGTGGCCCGGATGGACCCAGTACTTC
cdr3_aa: CASSQGKWPGWTQYF

j_call: TRBJ2-5
v_call: TRBV7-9
d_call: TRBD2
clone_size: few
cdr3_nt: TGTGCCAGCAGCAAGGGACTAGCGGGGTATTTGGAAGAGACCCAGTACTTC
cdr3_aa: CASSKGLAGYLEETQYF

j_call: TRBJ2-1
v_call: TRBV13
d_call: -
clone_size: few
cdr3_nt: TGTGCCAGCAGCTCCAGGGGGGATTCCTACAATGAGCAGTTCTTC
cdr3_aa: CASSSRGDSYNEQFF

j_call: TRBJ1-1
v_call: TRBV29-1
d_call: -
clone_size: few
cdr3_nt: TGCAGCGGAGCTACACACAGGAACACTGAAGCTTTCTTT
cdr3_aa: CSGATHRNTEAFF

j_call: TRBJ2-1
v_call: TRBV4-1
d_call: -
clone_size: -
cdr3_nt: TGCGCCAGCAGCCGTGGAGGACCAGGCTCCTACAATGAGCAGTTCTTC
cdr3_aa: CASSRGGPGSYNEQFF

j_call: TRBJ2-2
v_call: TRBV29-1
d_call: -
clone_size: many
cdr3_nt: TGCAGCGTCCGGCGTGGGGACTCCGAATCCCCCACCGGGGAGCTGTTTTTT
cdr3_aa: CSVRRGDSESPTGELFF

j_call: TRBJ2-7
v_call: TRBV29-1
d_call: -
clone_size: -
cdr3_nt: TGCAGCGTTGGGTGGGGTGTGGCGGACCCCTACGAGCAGTACTTC
cdr3_aa: CSVGWGVADPYEQYF

j_call: TRBJ2-7
v_call: TRBV15
d_call: TRBD2
clone_size: -
cdr3_nt: TGTGCCACCAGCAGAGGGACTAGCGGGTACTCCTACGAGCAGTACTTC
cdr3_aa: CATSRGTSGYSYEQYF

j_call: TRBJ2-7
v_call: TRBV3-1
d_call: -
clone_size: -
cdr3_nt: TGTGCCAGCGGCCAAGTTGCAGGGGCGCCTTACGAGCAGTACTTC
cdr3_aa: CASGQVAGAPYEQYF

j_call: TRBJ2-7
v_call: TRBV5-1
d_call: -
clone_size: once
cdr3_nt: TGCGCCAGCAGCTTCGGGACGCCCGCCTACGAGCAGTACTTC
cdr3_aa: CASSFGTPAYEQYF

j_call: TRBJ2-1
v_call: TRBV11-2
d_call: -
clone_size: few
cdr3_nt: TGTGCCAGCAGCTTCCCGGACAATGAGCAGTTCTTC
cdr3_aa: CASSFPDNEQFF

j_call: TRBJ2-7
v_call: TRBV7-2
d_call: -
clone_size: few
cdr3_nt: TGTGCCAGCAGCTGGGGGACCCATACCTACGAGCAGTACTTC
cdr3_aa: CASSWGTHTYEQYF

j_call: TRBJ1-2
v_call: TRBV5-1
d_call: -
clone_size: few
cdr3_nt: TGCGCCAGCAGCGAGACAGGTTTGGATGGCTACACCTTC
cdr3_aa: CASSETGLDGYTF

j_call: TRBJ2-5
v_call: TRBV2
d_call: TRBD2
clone_size: -
cdr3_nt: TGTGCCAGCAAGCGGGAGGGAGAGACCCAGTACTTC
cdr3_aa: CASKREGETQYF

j_call: TRBJ1-1
v_call: TRBV18
d_call: -
clone_size: -
cdr3_nt: TGTGCCAGCTCACCCGCCGCCGTGCGGGGGAACACTGAAGCTTTCTTT
cdr3_aa: CASSPAAVRGNTEAFF

j_call: TRBJ1-5
v_call: TRBV20-1
d_call: TRBD1
clone_size: once
cdr3_nt: TGCAGTGCTAGTGAAACCGGGACAGGGCTAAGCAATCAGCCCCAGCATTTT
cdr3_aa: CSASETGTGLSNQPQHF

j_call: TRBJ1-2
v_call: TRBV2
d_call: -
clone_size: -
cdr3_nt: TGTGCCAGCAGAGAGGGAAACTATGGCTACACCTTC
cdr3_aa: CASREGNYGYTF

j_call: TRBJ2-3
v_call: TRBV2
d_call: -
clone_size: few
cdr3_nt: TGTGCCGGGTCTAGCTGGGGCACAGATACGCAGTATTTT
cdr3_aa: CAGSSWGTDTQYF

j_call: TRBJ2-3
v_call: TRBV5-1
d_call: -
clone_size: -
cdr3_nt: TGCGCCAGTCGAACCCTAGGCACAGATACGCAGTATTTT
cdr3_aa: CASRTLGTDTQYF

j_call: TRBJ1-1
v_call: TRBV4-1
d_call: -
clone_size: few
cdr3_nt: TGCGCCAGCAGCCAAGATGCCGGAAACACTGAAGCTTTCTTT
cdr3_aa: CASSQDAGNTEAFF

j_call: TRBJ2-1
v_call: TRBV4-2
d_call: -
clone_size: -
cdr3_nt: TGTGCCAGCAGCCAGGACCGCGGCCCGCCGGAGTTCTTC
cdr3_aa: CASSQDRGPPEFF

j_call: TRBJ2-7
v_call: TRBV7-2
d_call: TRBD2
clone_size: -
cdr3_nt: TGTGCCAGCAGCTTAGCTCTAGCGGGAGGCGACGAGCAGTACTTC
cdr3_aa: CASSLALAGGDEQYF

j_call: TRBJ2-3
v_call: TRBV6-5
d_call: -
clone_size: few
cdr3_nt: TGTGCCAGCAAAGGCCAGGGGAGGGTAGGGTCCAGAGATACGCAGTATTTT
cdr3_aa: CASKGQGRVGSRDTQYF

j_call: TRBJ2-5
v_call: TRBV4-1
d_call: -
clone_size: many
cdr3_nt: TGCGCCAGCAGCCGGGTCGCGGGGCCGGAGACCCAGTACTTC
cdr3_aa: CASSRVAGPETQYF